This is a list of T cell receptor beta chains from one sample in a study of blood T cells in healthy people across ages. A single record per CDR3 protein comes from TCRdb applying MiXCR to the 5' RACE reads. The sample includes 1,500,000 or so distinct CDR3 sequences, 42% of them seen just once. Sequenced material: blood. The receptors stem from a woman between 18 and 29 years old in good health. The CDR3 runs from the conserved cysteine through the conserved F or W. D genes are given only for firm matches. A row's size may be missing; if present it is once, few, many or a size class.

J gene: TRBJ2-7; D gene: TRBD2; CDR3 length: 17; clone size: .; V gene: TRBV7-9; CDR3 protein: CASSLGTSGPSSYEQYF; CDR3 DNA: TGTGCCAGCAGCTTGGGGACTAGTGGACCGAGCTCCTACGAGCAGTACTTC
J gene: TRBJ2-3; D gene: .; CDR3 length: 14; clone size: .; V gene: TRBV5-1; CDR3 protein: CASSAPWGADTQYF; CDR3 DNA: TGCGCCAGCAGCGCCCCGTGGGGGGCAGATACGCAGTATTTT
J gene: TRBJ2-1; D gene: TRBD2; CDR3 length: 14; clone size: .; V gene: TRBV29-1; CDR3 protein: CSVSQILADNEQFF; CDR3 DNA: TGCAGCGTCAGCCAGATCCTAGCGGACAATGAGCAGTTCTTC
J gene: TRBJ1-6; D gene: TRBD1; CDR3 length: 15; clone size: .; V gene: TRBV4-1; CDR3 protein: CASNRGPLSGSPLHF; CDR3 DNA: TGCGCCAGCAACAGGGGCCCCTTAAGTGGTTCACCCCTCCACTTT
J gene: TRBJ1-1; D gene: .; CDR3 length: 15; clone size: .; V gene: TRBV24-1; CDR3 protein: CATRKSVRGNTEAFF; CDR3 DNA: TGTGCCACCAGGAAATCGGTCCGGGGGAACACTGAAGCTTTCTTT
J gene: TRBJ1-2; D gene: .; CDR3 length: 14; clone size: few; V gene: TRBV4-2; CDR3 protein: CASSQGAGDYGYTF; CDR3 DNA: TGTGCCAGCAGCCAAGGGGCGGGTGACTATGGCTACACCTTC
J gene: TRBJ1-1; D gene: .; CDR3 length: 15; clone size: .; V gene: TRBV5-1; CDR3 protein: CASSPAQGGNTEAFF; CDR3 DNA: TGCGCCAGCAGCCCCGCCCAGGGCGGGAACACTGAAGCTTTCTTT
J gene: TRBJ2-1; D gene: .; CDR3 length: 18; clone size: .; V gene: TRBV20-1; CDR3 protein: CSASDTGTQSRDYNEQFF; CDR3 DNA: TGCAGTGCTAGTGACACCGGGACTCAAAGTCGGGACTACAATGAGCAGTTCTTC
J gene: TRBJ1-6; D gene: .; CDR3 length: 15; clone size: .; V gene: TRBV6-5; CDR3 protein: CASNTRDFHNSPLHF; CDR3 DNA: TGTGCCAGCAACACCCGGGATTTCCATAATTCACCCCTCCACTTT
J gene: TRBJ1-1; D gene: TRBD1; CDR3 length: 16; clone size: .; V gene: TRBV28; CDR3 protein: CASTQDRGQMNTEAFF; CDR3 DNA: TGTGCCAGCACCCAGGACAGGGGACAGATGAACACTGAAGCTTTCTTT
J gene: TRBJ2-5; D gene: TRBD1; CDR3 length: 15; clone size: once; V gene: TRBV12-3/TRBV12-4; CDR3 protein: CASSNGQGLIKTQYF; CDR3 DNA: TGTGCCAGCAGCAACGGACAGGGGCTGATAAAGACCCAGTACTTC
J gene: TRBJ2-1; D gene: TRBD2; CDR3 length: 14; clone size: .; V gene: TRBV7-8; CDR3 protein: CTSSLELAGYEQFF; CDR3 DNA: TGTACCAGCAGCTTAGAACTAGCGGGATATGAGCAGTTCTTC
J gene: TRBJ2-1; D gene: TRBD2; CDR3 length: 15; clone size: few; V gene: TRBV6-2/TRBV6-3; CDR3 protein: CASIQSSGIYNEQFF; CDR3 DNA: TGTGCCAGCATTCAATCTAGCGGTATCTACAATGAGCAGTTCTTC
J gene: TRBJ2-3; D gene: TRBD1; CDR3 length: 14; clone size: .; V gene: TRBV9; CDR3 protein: CASSVGGQTDTQYF; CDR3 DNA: TGTGCCAGCAGCGTAGGGGGACAGACAGATACGCAGTATTTT
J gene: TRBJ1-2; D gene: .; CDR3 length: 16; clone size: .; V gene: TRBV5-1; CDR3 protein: CASSLSSTNVNYGYTF; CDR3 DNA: TGCGCCAGCAGCTTGTCTTCGACAAACGTAAACTATGGCTACACCTTC
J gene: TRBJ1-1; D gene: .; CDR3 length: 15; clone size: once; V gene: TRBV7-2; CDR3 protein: CASRREGMLRTEAFF; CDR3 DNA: TGTGCCAGCAGGAGGGAAGGAATGTTACGGACTGAAGCTTTCTTT
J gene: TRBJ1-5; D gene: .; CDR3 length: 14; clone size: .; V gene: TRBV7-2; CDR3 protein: CASRIGGTGQPQHF; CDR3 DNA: TGTGCCAGCAGGATTGGGGGAACTGGGCAGCCCCAGCATTTT
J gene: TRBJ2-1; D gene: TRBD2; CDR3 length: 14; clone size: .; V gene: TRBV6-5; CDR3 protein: CASGKRGAYNEQFF; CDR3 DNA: TGTGCCAGCGGAAAGCGGGGGGCCTACAATGAGCAGTTCTTC
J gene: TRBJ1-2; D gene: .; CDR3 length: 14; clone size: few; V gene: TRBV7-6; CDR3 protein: CASSLDSANYGYTF; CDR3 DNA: TGTGCCAGCAGCTTGGACAGTGCTAACTATGGCTACACCTTC
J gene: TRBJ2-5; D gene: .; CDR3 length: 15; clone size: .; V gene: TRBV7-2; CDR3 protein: CASSRRLVRGETQYF; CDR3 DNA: TGTGCCAGCAGCCGCCGGTTGGTGCGTGGGGAGACCCAGTACTTC
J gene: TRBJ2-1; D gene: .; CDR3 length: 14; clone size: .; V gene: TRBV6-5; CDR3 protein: CASSPTDAYNEQFF; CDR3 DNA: TGTGCCAGCAGTCCTACGGATGCCTACAATGAGCAGTTCTTC
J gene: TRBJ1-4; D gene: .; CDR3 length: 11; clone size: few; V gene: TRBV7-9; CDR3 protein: CASSRGSELFF; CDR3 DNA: TGTGCCAGCAGCAGGGGATCAGAACTGTTTTTT
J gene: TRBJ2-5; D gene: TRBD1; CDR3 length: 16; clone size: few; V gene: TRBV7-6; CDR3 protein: CASSRRGQVLQETQYF; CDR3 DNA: TGTGCCAGCAGTCGACGAGGACAGGTCCTACAAGAGACCCAGTACTTC
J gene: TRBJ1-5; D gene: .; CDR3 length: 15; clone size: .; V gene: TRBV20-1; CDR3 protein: CSATMRAESRQPQHF; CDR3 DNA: TGCAGTGCAACCATGCGGGCGGAATCTAGGCAGCCCCAGCATTTT
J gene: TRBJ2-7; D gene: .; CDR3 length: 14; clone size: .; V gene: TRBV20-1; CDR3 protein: CSAREGHRRLEQYF; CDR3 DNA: TGCAGTGCTAGAGAGGGACATCGGAGGCTCGAGCAGTACTTC
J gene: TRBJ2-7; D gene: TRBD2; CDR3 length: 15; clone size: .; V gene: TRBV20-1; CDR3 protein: CSAPAGTSASYEQYF; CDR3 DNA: TGCAGTGCTCCCGCCGGGACTAGCGCCTCCTACGAGCAGTACTTC
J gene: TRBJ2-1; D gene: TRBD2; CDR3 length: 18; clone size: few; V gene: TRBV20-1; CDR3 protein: CSASPPLAGGSLYNEQFF; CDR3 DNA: TGCAGTGCTAGCCCCCCTCTAGCGGGGGGGTCCCTTTACAATGAGCAGTTCTTC
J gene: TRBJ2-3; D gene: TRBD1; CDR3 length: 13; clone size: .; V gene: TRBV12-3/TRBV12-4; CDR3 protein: CASSPGQGNTQYF; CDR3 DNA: TGTGCCAGCAGTCCGGGACAGGGGAATACGCAGTATTTT
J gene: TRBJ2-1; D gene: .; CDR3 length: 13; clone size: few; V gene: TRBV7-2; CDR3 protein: CASSLVSHNEQFF; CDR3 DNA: TGTGCCAGCAGCTTAGTATCCCACAATGAGCAGTTCTTC
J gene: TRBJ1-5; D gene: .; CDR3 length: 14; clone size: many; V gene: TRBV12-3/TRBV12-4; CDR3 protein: CASSSQGGNQPQHF; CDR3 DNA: TGTGCCAGCAGTTCACAGGGTGGCAATCAGCCCCAGCATTTT
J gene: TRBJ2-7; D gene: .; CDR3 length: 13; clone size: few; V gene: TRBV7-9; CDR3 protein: CASNEKGAYEQYF; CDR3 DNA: TGTGCCAGCAACGAAAAGGGGGCCTACGAGCAGTACTTC
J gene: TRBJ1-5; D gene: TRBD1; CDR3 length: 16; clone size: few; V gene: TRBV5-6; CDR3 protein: CASSLSGTGVNQPQHF; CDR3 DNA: TGTGCCAGCAGCTTGTCAGGGACAGGGGTCAATCAGCCCCAGCATTTT
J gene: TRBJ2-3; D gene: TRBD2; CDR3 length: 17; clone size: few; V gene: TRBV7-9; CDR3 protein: CASSGRLAGGLTDTQYF; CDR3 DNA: TGTGCCAGCAGCGGGAGACTAGCGGGAGGGCTCACAGATACGCAGTATTTT
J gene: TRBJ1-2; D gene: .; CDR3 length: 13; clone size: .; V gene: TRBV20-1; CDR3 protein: CSAPDLVGYGYTF; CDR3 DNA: TGCAGTGCTCCGGACCTGGTGGGCTATGGCTACACCTTC
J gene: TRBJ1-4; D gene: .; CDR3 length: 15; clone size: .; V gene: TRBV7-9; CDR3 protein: CASSYPGVVEERLFF; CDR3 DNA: TGTGCCAGCAGCTATCCGGGGGTAGTCGAAGAAAGACTGTTTTTT
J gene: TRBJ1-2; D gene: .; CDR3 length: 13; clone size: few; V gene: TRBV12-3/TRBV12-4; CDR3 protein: CASSVTGGPGYTF; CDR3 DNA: TGTGCCAGCAGTGTAACTGGCGGACCCGGCTACACCTTC
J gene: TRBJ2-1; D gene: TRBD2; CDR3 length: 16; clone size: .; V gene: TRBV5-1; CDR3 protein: CASSLTEIPPGGEQFF; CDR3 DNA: TGCGCCAGCAGCTTGACGGAGATCCCGCCGGGGGGGGAGCAGTTCTTC
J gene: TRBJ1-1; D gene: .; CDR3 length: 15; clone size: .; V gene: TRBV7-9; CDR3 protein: CASSFTGHQNTEAFF; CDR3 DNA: TGTGCCAGCAGCTTTACAGGACACCAGAACACTGAAGCTTTCTTT
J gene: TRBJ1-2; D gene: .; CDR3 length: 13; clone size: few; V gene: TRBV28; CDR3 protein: CASRPQGHYGYTF; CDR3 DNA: TGTGCCAGCAGACCCCAGGGGCACTATGGCTACACCTTC
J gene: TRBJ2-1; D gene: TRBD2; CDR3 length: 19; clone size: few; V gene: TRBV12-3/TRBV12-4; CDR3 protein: CASGNSGRGLRSSYNEQFF; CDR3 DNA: TGTGCCAGCGGAAATAGCGGGAGAGGGCTAAGAAGCTCCTACAATGAGCAGTTCTTC
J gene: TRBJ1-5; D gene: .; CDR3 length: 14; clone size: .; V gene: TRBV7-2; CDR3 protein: CASSPAGVVQPQHF; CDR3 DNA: TGTGCCAGCAGCCCCGCAGGGGTTGTTCAGCCCCAGCATTTT
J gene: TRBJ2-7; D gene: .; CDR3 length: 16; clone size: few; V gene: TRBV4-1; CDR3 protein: CASSQVSGSSYNEQYF; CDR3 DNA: TGCGCCAGCAGCCAAGTCTCCGGGAGCTCCTACAATGAGCAGTACTTC
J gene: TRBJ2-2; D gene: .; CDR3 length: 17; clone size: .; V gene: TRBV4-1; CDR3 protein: CASSQAVVGVNTGELFF; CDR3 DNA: TGCGCCAGCAGCCAAGCAGTGGTGGGGGTGAACACCGGGGAGCTGTTTTTT
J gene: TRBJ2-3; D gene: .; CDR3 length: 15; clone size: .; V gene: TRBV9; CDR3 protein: CASSPQGSTTDTQYF; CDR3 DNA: TGTGCCAGCAGCCCTCAGGGGAGTACAACAGATACGCAGTATTTT
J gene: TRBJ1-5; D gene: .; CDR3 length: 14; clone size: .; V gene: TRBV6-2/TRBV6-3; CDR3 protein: CATTQGFLNQPQHF; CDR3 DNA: TGTGCCACCACCCAGGGTTTTCTCAATCAGCCCCAGCATTTT
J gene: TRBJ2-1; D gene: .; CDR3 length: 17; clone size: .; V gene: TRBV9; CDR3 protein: CASSLPYSTSSYNGQFF; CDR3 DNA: TGTGCCAGCAGCCTCCCGTACTCGACAAGCTCCTACAATGGGCAGTTCTTC
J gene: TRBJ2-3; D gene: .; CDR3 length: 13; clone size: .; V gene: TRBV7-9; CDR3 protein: CASSLTAIDTQYF; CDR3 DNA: TGTGCCAGCAGCCTAACAGCTATCGATACGCAGTATTTT
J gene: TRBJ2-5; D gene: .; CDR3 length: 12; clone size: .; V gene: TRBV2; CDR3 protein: CASSRDINEQYF; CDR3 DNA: TGTGCCAGCAGTAGGGACATCAATGAGCAGTACTTC
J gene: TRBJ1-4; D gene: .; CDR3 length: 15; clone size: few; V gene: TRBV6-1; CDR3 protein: CASSEPAGPSRKLFF; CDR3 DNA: TGTGCCAGCAGTGAACCCGCCGGCCCGTCACGAAAACTGTTTTTT